The 30 T cell receptor beta chains listed next were all sequenced from one sample in a study of identical twins. TCRdb fed the 5' RACE reads into MiXCR, producing one record per CDR3 protein. The sample contains around 220,000 distinct CDR3 sequences, roughly a tenth of which appear only once. Sequenced sample: memory T cells sorted from blood. The origin of the receptors is a man aged 45-65 years in good health.

The chain recombines TRBV6-5 with TRBJ2-1; D is undetermined. V was trimmed by 5 bases and J by 3 bases, leaving 5 bases between them. The CDR3 has 12 residues. Germline CDR1 reads MNHEY; CDR2 reads SVGAGI. The DNA for the CDR3 is TGTGCCAGCAGTGCCGACTACAATGAGCAGTTCTTC. It is translated as CASSADYNEQFF.

The chain employs TRBV7-2 and TRBJ1-2, with D possibly matching TRBD1 (6 bases). The CDR3 extends over 16 amino acids. The V end was cut by 1 base, the J end by 7 bases, with 19 bases between. Germline V gene sequence: CDR1 SGHTA, CDR2 FQGNSA. The CDR3 loop is CASSLDRGALVLGYTF. The CDR3 nucleotides read TGTGCCAGCAGCTTAGATAGGGGGGCGCTGGTTCTTGGCTACACCTTC.

This clonotype was counted only a few times. The V call is TRBV5-1, the J call TRBJ2-2, with a tentative D call TRBD1 (5 bases). Germline-derived CDR1 and CDR2 are SGHRS and YFSETQ. The CDR3 loop spans 15 amino acids. V lost 4 bases to trimming and J lost 6 bases, with 16 bases between them. CDR3 DNA: TGCGCCAGCAGCCAAACAGGTCTGAGCGCCGGGGAGCTGTTTTTT. This translates into CASSQTGLSAGELFF.

This clonotype was picked up many times. The J gene is TRBJ2-1, the V gene TRBV7-9; TRBD1 agrees at 9 bases. Per germline, CDR1 SEHNR and CDR2 FQNEAQ (reference sequence). The CDR3 sequence is 12 residues long. Germline trimming cut 6 bases from V and 6 bases from J; bases unmatched to any gene: 0. The CDR3 reads CASRGQGNEQFF. CDR3 DNA sequence: TGTGCCAGCAGGGGACAGGGCAATGAGCAGTTCTTC.

Here the CDR3 DNA reads TGTGCCAGCAGCTTAGGTAGGGCCCGAGGGACTGAAGCTTTCTTT. Residues: CASSLGRARGTEAFF. This chain connects TRBV11-2 to TRBJ1-1, with D uncertain. With 1 base removed from V and 5 bases from J, the gap between germline ends came to 14 bases. The CDR3 contains 15 residues. CDR1 and CDR2 (germline): SGHAT, FQNNGV.

This clonotype was counted ten times or more. The gene calls are TRBV3-1 and TRBJ2-2; 11 bases line up with TRBD2. With V trimmed by 0 bases and J by 6 bases, 3 bases remained unmatched. Germline CDR1 LGHDT, CDR2 YNNKEL (reference sequence). This CDR3 spans 16 amino acids. The CDR3 nucleotides read TGTGCCAGCAGCCAAGATTCTAGCGGGGGGCCCGGGGAGCTGTTTTTT. Residues: CASSQDSSGGPGELFF.

The table lists this clonotype with a few counts. The chain couples TRBV5-6 to TRBJ2-1; 9 positions agree with TRBD1. The CDR3 sequence is 15 residues long. Germline values: CDR1 SGHDT, CDR2 YYEEEE. V trimming: 2 bases; J trimming: 8 bases; junction bases outside the gene matches: 8. Here the CDR3 reads CASSFRQGVMDEQFF. As DNA, the CDR3 is TGTGCCAGCAGCTTCAGACAGGGGGTGATGGATGAGCAGTTCTTC.

This clonotype showed up many times. This chain connects TRBV4-2 to TRBJ2-4; D might be TRBD2 (5 bases). The CDR3 totals 13 residues. V was cut by 0 bases and J by 10 bases, with 10 bases left in between. Germline V gene data show CDR1 as LGHNA and CDR2 as YNFKEQ. CDR3 sequence reads: CASSQDSRAIQYF. CDR3 nucleotide sequence: TGTGCCAGCAGCCAAGATTCGAGGGCAATTCAGTACTTC.

This clonotype was seen ten or more times. This chain uses TRBV20-1 with TRBJ2-7, with D possibly matching TRBD1 (7 bases). V shed 2 bases and J shed 3 bases, with 14 bases lying between them. Germline CDR1 reads DFQATT; CDR2 reads SNEGSKA (reference sequence). The length of the CDR3 is 14 residues. The CDR3 sequence: CSARRGTANYEQYF. The CDR3 DNA follows: TGCAGTGCTAGACGCGGGACAGCCAACTACGAGCAGTACTTC.

The table lists this clonotype with many counts. This CDR3 is CASSWSSTLDNSGANVLTF. In DNA, the CDR3 is TGTGCCAGCAGTTGGTCCTCTACTCTTGACAACTCTGGGGCCAACGTCCTGACTTTC. V usage is TRBV27 and J usage is TRBJ2-6; D gene unclear. V shed 4 bases and J shed 0 bases, with 19 bases lying between them. Germline assignment: CDR1 MNHEY and CDR2 SMNVEV (reference sequence). This CDR3 is 19 amino acids long.

The chain carries TRBV7-3 and TRBJ2-1; D might be TRBD2 (6 bases). V lost 5 bases and J lost 0, with 17 bases in between. CDR1 and CDR2 (germline): SGHTA, FQGTGA. The CDR3 spans 17 residues. For the CDR3, the DNA is TGTGCCAGCAGCGTATTAGGGTCGGGGGACTCCTACAATGAGCAGTTCTTC. It codes for CASSVLGSGDSYNEQFF.

This clonotype was counted many times. The V and J genes are TRBV12-3 or TRBV12-4 and TRBJ2-1, with D hard to call. The CDR3 has 13 residues. Deletions cut 6 bases from V and 5 bases from J, with 11 bases between. CDR3 in DNA: TGTGCCAGCAGCTCCGGACGGGACAATGAGCAGTTCTTC. Translation: CASSSGRDNEQFF.

This clonotype has just a few counts. The genes are TRBV13 and TRBJ1-6, with 8 bases fitting TRBD1. V was clipped by 5 bases and J by 2 bases; unmatched bases: 5. The CDR3 totals 16 residues. Germline V gene sequence: CDR1 PRHDT, CDR2 FYEKMQ (reference sequence). Here the CDR3 DNA reads TGTGCCAGCAGCGCGACAGGGGCCCCCTATAATTCACCCCTCCACTTT. It yields the protein CASSATGAPYNSPLHF. Looking up the rest from reference TRBV13 and TRBJ1-6 gives the full variable domain: AAGVIQSPRHLIKEKRETATLKCYPIPRHDTVYWYQQGPGQDPQFLISFYEKMQSDKGSIPDRFSAQQFSDYHSELNMSSLELGDSALYFCASSATGAPYNSPLHFGNGTRLTVT.

V and J are TRBV10-3 and TRBJ2-7; 7 positions match TRBD2. Germline CDR1 ENHRY, CDR2 SYGVKD. The CDR3 sequence is 15 residues long. The trim removed 0 bases at V and 5 bases at J, leaving 7 bases unmatched. The CDR3 protein is CAISESRLARNEQYF. The CDR3 coding sequence is TGTGCCATCAGTGAGTCGCGACTAGCTAGGAACGAGCAGTACTTC.

This clonotype came up a few times. The J gene is TRBJ2-1, the V gene TRBV15; 8 bases are shared with TRBD2. Trimming cost V 8 bases and J 4 bases; bases outside gene matches: 16. CDR3 length equals 17 residues. Germline CDR1 reads LNHNV; CDR2 reads YYDKDF (reference sequence). CDR3 DNA sequence: TGTGCCACCTCCAGGGGCAGCGGGAGTGGGGTATACAATGAGCAGTTCTTC. Translation gives CATSRGSGSGVYNEQFF.

This clonotype was counted at least ten times. The CDR3 DNA reads TGTGCCAGCAGTACGGGACTAGCGGGAGGGCCGGGCGAGCAGTACTTC. Protein: CASSTGLAGGPGEQYF. V gene TRBV12-3 or TRBV12-4 combines with J gene TRBJ2-7, with TRBD2 identical over 16 bases. This CDR3 has 16 amino acids. Losses at the gene ends were 5 bases for V and 6 bases for J; bases not matched to a gene: 7.

This clonotype showed up many times. The DNA for the CDR3 is TGCGCCAGCAGCCAGAGGGAGGGCACAGGCGAGCAGTACTTC. As protein: CASSQREGTGEQYF. The V gene is TRBV4-1, the J gene TRBJ2-7; 7 bases align to TRBD2. Germline V lookup: CDR1 MGHRA, CDR2 YSYEKL. This CDR3 contains 14 residues. Losses at the gene ends were 3 bases for V and 6 bases for J; bases not matched to a gene: 8.

This clonotype was observed at least ten times. The chain combines TRBV12-3 or TRBV12-4 with TRBJ2-1, with TRBD2 identical over 14 bases. CDR3 length: 20 residues. J gave up 0 bases and V 6 bases, and 13 bases lay outside the gene matches. The CDR3 nucleotides are TGTGCCAGCAGCCGGGGGACTAGCGGGAGTTCTCGAAGCTCCTACAATGAGCAGTTCTTC. It yields the protein CASSRGTSGSSRSSYNEQFF.

The chain recombines TRBV5-1 with TRBJ2-5; TRBD1 agrees at 9 bases. The CDR3 is made up of 14 amino acids. After removal of 4 bases from V and 1 base from J, the junction contained 2 bases not matched to a gene. CDR1 SGHRS and CDR2 YFSETQ come from the germline V gene. The CDR3 loop reads CASSMGQGQETQYF. The CDR3 DNA sequence: TGCGCCAGCAGCATGGGACAGGGCCAAGAGACCCAGTACTTC.

The chain combines TRBV6-1 with TRBJ1-4; TRBD1 is a possible D gene (5 bases). Germline CDR1 is MNHNS and CDR2 is SASEGT. The germline V and J ends were trimmed by 1 base and 8 bases, with 23 bases remaining between them. The CDR3 has 18 amino acids. CDR3 sequence: CASSEVGVYLQLREKLFF. CDR3 sequence (DNA): TGTGCCAGCAGTGAAGTAGGGGTGTACCTTCAACTACGGGAAAAACTGTTTTTT.

The chain links TRBV29-1 to TRBJ2-1; 9 nucleotides agree with TRBD2. The J segment lost 10 bases and the V segment lost 5 bases, leaving 15 bases of the junction unmatched. CDR1 is SQVTM and CDR2 is ANQGSEA in the germline V gene. The CDR3 sequence is 15 residues long. The CDR3 protein is CSVSHLPGLAEEQFF. The CDR3 region has the DNA TGCAGCGTTTCTCATTTACCGGGACTAGCCGAAGAGCAGTTCTTC.

A few counts support this clonotype. This chain joins TRBV5-4 and TRBJ2-3, with D perhaps matching TRBD1 (6 bases). Deletions cut 9 bases from V and 2 bases from J, with 13 bases between. This CDR3 comprises 13 residues. Per the germline V gene, CDR1 is SGHNT and CDR2 is YYREEE (reference sequence). The CDR3 DNA follows: TGTGCCACCCAAGGACAGTCCACAGATACGCAGTATTTT. This codes for CATQGQSTDTQYF.

V is TRBV5-5 and J is TRBJ2-5; perhaps TRBD2 as D (6 bases). The CDR3 length is 15 residues. Germline V gene data show CDR1 as SGHKS and CDR2 as YYEKEE (reference sequence). The V and J ends lost 2 bases and 7 bases respectively, with 18 bases between them. The CDR3 DNA follows: TGTGCCAGCAGCTTTACTCCGGGGGTCCCCGGGACCCAGTACTTC. It yields the protein CASSFTPGVPGTQYF.

This chain joins TRBV20-1 and TRBJ1-1, with 7 nucleotides matching TRBD1. The CDR3 consists of 16 residues. From germline, CDR1 is DFQATT and CDR2 SNEGSKA (reference sequence). The V segment lost 0 bases and the J segment 7 bases; nucleotides outside the gene matches: 14. The DNA for the CDR3 is TGCAGTGCTAGAGATCCATTGGGGCAGGGGGTTGGTGAAGCTTTCTTT. Protein sequence: CSARDPLGQGVGEAFF.

This rearrangement joins TRBV5-1 to TRBJ2-3; 7 nucleotides match TRBD1. CDR1 and CDR2 (germline): SGHRS, YFSETQ. There are 14 residues in the CDR3. V gave up 1 base and J gave up 4 bases; unmatched junction bases: 3. The chain's CDR3 is CASSLRQGPDTQYF. In nucleotides, the CDR3 is TGCGCCAGCAGCTTGAGACAGGGACCAGATACGCAGTATTTT.

This clonotype has at least ten counts. This sequence may be a read error, since a much larger clone differs from it by one base. The chain couples TRBV27 to TRBJ2-1; no clear D. Germline V gene sequence: CDR1 MNHEY, CDR2 SMNVEV (reference sequence). CDR3 length: 11 residues. The CDR3 loop reads CASGFGNEQFF. CDR3 DNA sequence: TGTGCCAGCGGTTTCGGCAATGAGCAGTTCTTC.

This clonotype was picked up one time. A read error is possible here, since a much larger clone lies one base away. This chain connects TRBV12-3 or TRBV12-4 to TRBJ2-5; 7 positions agree with TRBD2. The CDR3 is 16 residues long. Trimming cost V 6 bases and J 4 bases; bases outside gene matches: 14. The CDR3, as DNA: TGTGCCAGCAGCCCATCATTTGGGGGGGGAGGAGAGACCCAGTACTTC. Translating it yields CASSPSFGGGGETQYF.

This clonotype was seen repeatedly, ten times or more. V and J are TRBV6-2 or TRBV6-3 and TRBJ2-7, with TRBD2 identical over 7 bases. Germline assignment: CDR1 MNHEY and CDR2 SVGEGT. The CDR3 consists of 14 residues. Trimming cost V 5 bases and J 7 bases; bases outside gene matches: 11. The CDR3 loop is CASSPLGGRMEQYF. CDR3 nucleotide sequence: TGTGCCAGCAGTCCCCTGGGCGGGAGAATGGAGCAGTACTTC.

This clonotype was seen only a few times. This chain uses TRBV20-1 with TRBJ2-7, with TRBD2 matching 11 bases. In germline, CDR1 is DFQATT, CDR2 SNEGSKA (reference sequence). This CDR3 is 15 amino acids long. Losses at the gene ends were 7 bases for V and 6 bases for J; bases not matched to a gene: 14. The chain's CDR3 is CSVQVAGGRNPEQYF. CDR3 in DNA: TGCAGTGTCCAGGTAGCGGGGGGGCGGAACCCCGAGCAGTACTTC.

This chain joins TRBV28 and TRBJ1-2; 11 bases align to TRBD1. Germline lookup yields CDR1 MDHEN and CDR2 SYDVKM. The junction had 13 bases not matched to a gene; V was cut back by 8 bases and J by 5 bases. CDR3 length: 16 amino acids. CDR3: CASAGTGTGGSYGYTF. CDR3 in DNA: TGTGCCAGCGCGGGTACCGGGACAGGGGGGAGTTATGGCTACACCTTC.